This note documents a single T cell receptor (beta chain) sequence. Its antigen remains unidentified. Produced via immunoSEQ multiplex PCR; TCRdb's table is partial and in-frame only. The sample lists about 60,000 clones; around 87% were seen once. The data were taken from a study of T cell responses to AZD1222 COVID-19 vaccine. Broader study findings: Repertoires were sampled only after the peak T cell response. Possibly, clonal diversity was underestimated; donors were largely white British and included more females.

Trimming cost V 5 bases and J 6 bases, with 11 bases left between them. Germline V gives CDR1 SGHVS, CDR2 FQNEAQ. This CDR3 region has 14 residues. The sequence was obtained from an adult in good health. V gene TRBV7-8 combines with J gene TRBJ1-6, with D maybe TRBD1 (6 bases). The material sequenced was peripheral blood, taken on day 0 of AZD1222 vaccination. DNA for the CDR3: TGTGCCAGCAGCGGGGGGGCGGCTAATTCACCCCTCCACTTT. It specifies CASSGGAANSPLHF.